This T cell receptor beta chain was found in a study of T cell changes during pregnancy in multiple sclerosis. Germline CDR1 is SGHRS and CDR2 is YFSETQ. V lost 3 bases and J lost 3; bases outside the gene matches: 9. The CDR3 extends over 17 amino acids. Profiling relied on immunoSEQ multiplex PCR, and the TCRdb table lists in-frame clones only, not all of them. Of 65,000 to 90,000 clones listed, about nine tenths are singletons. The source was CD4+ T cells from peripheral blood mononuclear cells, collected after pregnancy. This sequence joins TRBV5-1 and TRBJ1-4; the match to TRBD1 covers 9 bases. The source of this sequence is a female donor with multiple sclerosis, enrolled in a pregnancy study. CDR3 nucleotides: TGCGCCAGCAGCTCCCTGACAGGGGGTTCGTCTAATGAAAAACTGTTTTTT. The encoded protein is CASSSLTGGSSNEKLFF.